Below are 21 T cell receptor beta chains sequenced from a single sample in a study of T cell responses to AZD1222 COVID-19 vaccine. Profiling relied on immunoSEQ multiplex PCR, and the TCRdb table lists in-frame clones only, not all of them. The table lists about 150,000 clones, about nine tenths of them singletons. Sequenced here: peripheral blood, sampled after recovery from COVID-19. These receptors were collected from an adult who had recovered from COVID-19.

The chain carries TRBV9 and TRBJ2-2; TRBD2 agrees at 13 bases. Germline V gene sequence: CDR1 SGDLS, CDR2 YYNGEE. The ends lost 3 bases at V and 2 bases at J; junction bases unmatched: 4. The CDR3 length is 17 residues. The CDR3 region has the DNA TGTGCCAGCAGCGGCGGGACTAGCGGGACTAACACCGGGGAGCTGTTTTTT. As protein: CASSGGTSGTNTGELFF.

This clone was seen a single time. The chain recombines TRBV7-3 with TRBJ2-7, with a possible D match to TRBD1 (6 bases). The germline gives CDR1 SGHTA, CDR2 FQGTGA. This CDR3 contains 14 residues. V was cut by 5 bases and J by 1 base, with 12 bases left in between. This CDR3 reads CASSPSRGSYEQYF. The CDR3 nucleotides read TGTGCCAGCAGCCCCAGCAGGGGTTCCTACGAGCAGTACTTC. Drawing the rest from reference TRBV7-3 and TRBJ2-7, the complete variable domain is GAGVSQTPSNKVTEKGKYVELRCDPISGHTALYWYRQSLGQGPEFLIYFQGTGAADDSGLPNDRFFAVRPEGSVSTLKIQRTERGDSAVYLCASSPSRGSYEQYFGPGTRLTVT.

This chain uses TRBV15 with TRBJ2-1; 12 bases fit TRBD2. CDR3 size: 15 residues. V was pared by 0 bases and J by 14 bases, with 8 bases of the junction left unmatched. Germline V gene data show CDR1 as LNHNV and CDR2 as YYDKDF (reference sequence). The CDR3 nucleotides read TGTGCCACCAGCAGAGATTCTGGACTAGCGGGATCTGAGTTCTTC. Translated, it gives CATSRDSGLAGSEFF.

The chain employs TRBV6-5 and TRBJ1-2; 7 bases are a match to TRBD1. The CDR3 is 14 residues long. Losses at the gene ends were 0 bases for V and 8 bases for J; bases not matched to a gene: 6. Germline-derived CDR1 and CDR2 are MNHEY and SVGAGI. The CDR3 spells CASSYSDREEGYTF. CDR3 in DNA: TGTGCCAGCAGTTACTCAGACAGGGAAGAAGGCTACACCTTC.

The V and J genes are TRBV15 and TRBJ2-7; D gene unclear. Trimming shortened V by 4 bases and J by 4 bases, and 17 bases separated the two germline ends. Germline-derived CDR1 and CDR2 are LNHNV and YYDKDF (reference sequence). The CDR3 length is 15 residues. The DNA of the CDR3 is TGTGCCACCAGCACCAGCCGAAGTAATGGATACGAGCAGTACTTC. This gives the protein CATSTSRSNGYEQYF. Full variable domain (missing parts from reference TRBV15 and TRBJ2-7): DAMVIQNPRYQVTQFGKPVTLSCSQTLNHNVMYWYQQKSSQAPKLLFHYYDKDFNNEADTPDNFQSRRPNTSFCFLDIRSPGLGDTAMYLCATSTSRSNGYEQYFGPGTRLTVT.

The rearrangement links TRBV11-1 to TRBJ1-4; the D gene is possibly TRBD1 (5 bases). CDR1 is SGHAT and CDR2 is FQDESV in the germline V gene (reference sequence). The CDR3 is 16 amino acids. V lost 4 bases and J lost 0, with 12 bases in between. DNA for the CDR3: TGTGCCAGCAGCTCTCCGGACACTGCAACTAATGAAAAACTGTTTTTT. Protein sequence: CASSSPDTATNEKLFF.

CDR3 sequence reads: CSVTRFEAQHF. As DNA, the CDR3 is TGCAGTGTGACCCGTTTTGAAGCCCAGCATTTT. This sequence joins TRBV20-1 and TRBJ1-5; D not resolved. CDR1 and CDR2 (germline): DFQATT, SNEGSKA (reference sequence). The CDR3 loop spans 11 amino acids. Trimming removed 7 bases from V and 11 bases from J, with 15 bases in between.

The chain is built from TRBV9 and TRBJ2-7; 11 bases map to TRBD2. Germline V CDR1 and CDR2: SGDLS, YYNGEE. V was pared by 4 bases and J by 2 bases, with 5 bases of the junction left unmatched. The CDR3 is 15 residues long. The CDR3 sequence: CASSPGTSGTYEQYF. In nucleotides, the CDR3 is TGTGCCAGCAGCCCCGGGACTAGCGGTACCTACGAGCAGTACTTC.

The chain employs TRBV5-1 and TRBJ2-7; D gene ambiguous. The V gene's germline CDR1 is SGHRS and CDR2 YFSETQ. The CDR3 is made up of 15 amino acids. Trimming pared 0 bases from V and 1 base from J, leaving 11 bases between. The CDR3 DNA sequence: TGCGCCAGCAGCTTGGGGTCCGGTAGTTCCTACGAGCAGTACTTC. Its translation is CASSLGSGSSYEQYF.

The J gene is TRBJ1-5, the V gene TRBV18; no clear D. Germline loops: CDR1 KGHSH, CDR2 LQKENI. The CDR3 has 14 amino acids. Trimming cost V 6 bases and J 0 bases, with 9 bases left between them. The CDR3: CASSYALSNQPQHF. The CDR3 bases are TGTGCCAGCTCCTACGCCCTTAGCAATCAGCCCCAGCATTTT.

CDR3 loop: CASSRDRVDTGELFF. As DNA, the CDR3 is TGTGCCAGCAGCCGAGACAGGGTCGACACCGGGGAGCTGTTTTTT. The chain combines TRBV7-8 with TRBJ2-2, with 7 positions matching TRBD1. The CDR3 length is 15 residues. CDR1 and CDR2 from the germline V gene are SGHVS and FQNEAQ. Losses at the gene ends were 5 bases for V and 3 bases for J; bases not matched to a gene: 6.

The gene calls are TRBV7-9 and TRBJ2-1; 11 positions agree with TRBD2. Germline-derived CDR1 and CDR2 are SEHNR and FQNEAQ (reference sequence). With V trimmed by 1 base and J by 8 bases, 1 base remained unmatched. The CDR3 totals 14 residues. CDR3 residues: CASSLETSGDEQFF. DNA of the CDR3: TGTGCCAGCAGCTTAGAGACTAGCGGGGATGAGCAGTTCTTC.

V is TRBV27 and J is TRBJ1-2, with D unclear. V was trimmed by 6 bases and J by 3 bases, leaving 14 bases between them. From germline, CDR1 is MNHEY and CDR2 SMNVEV (reference sequence). This CDR3 spans 14 amino acids. The CDR3: CASSSSGTYYGYTF. In nucleotides, the CDR3 is TGTGCCAGCAGCTCGTCGGGAACGTACTATGGCTACACCTTC.

The chain is built from TRBV9 and TRBJ1-6, with D hard to call. This CDR3 spans 17 amino acids. CDR1 SGDLS and CDR2 YYNGEE come from the germline V gene. V was pared by 0 bases and J by 7 bases, with 17 bases between. This CDR3 reads CASSVGSGPAANSPLHF. The CDR3 DNA is TGTGCCAGCAGCGTAGGGTCGGGTCCGGCAGCGAATTCACCCCTCCACTTT.

The chain links TRBV7-2 to TRBJ2-5; unclear D gene. The length of the CDR3 is 13 residues. Germline values: CDR1 SGHTA, CDR2 FQGNSA. The ends were cut back, 1 base at V and 3 bases at J, with 6 bases in the middle. CDR3 residues: CASSLVPEETQYF. CDR3 coding DNA: TGTGCCAGCAGCTTAGTACCTGAAGAGACCCAGTACTTC.

The V gene is TRBV5-4, the J gene TRBJ1-4; D possibly corresponds to TRBD1 (6 bases). This CDR3 spans 14 amino acids. The germline V gene encodes CDR1 SGHNT and CDR2 YYREEE (reference sequence). Deletions cut 4 bases from V and 8 bases from J, with 15 bases between. The CDR3 spells CASSRGSQGEKLFF. CDR3 coding DNA: TGTGCCAGCAGCCGGGGGTCCCAGGGGGAAAAACTGTTTTTT. Full variable domain (outside the CDR3, taken from reference TRBV5-4 and TRBJ1-4): ETGVTQSPTHLIKTRGQQVTLRCSSQSGHNTVSWYQQALGQGPQFIFQYYREEENGRGNFPPRFSGLQFPNYSSELNVNALELDDSALYLCASSRGSQGEKLFFGSGTQLSVL.

This clone has only a few counts. The V and J genes are TRBV5-1 and TRBJ2-2; D gene uncertain. V was pared by 1 base and J by 2 bases, with 9 bases between. The CDR3 contains 15 residues. Germline CDR1 is SGHRS and CDR2 is YFSETQ. CDR3 in amino acids: CASSLTSTNTGELFF. DNA for the CDR3: TGCGCCAGCAGCTTGACTTCAACCAACACCGGGGAGCTGTTTTTT.

CDR3 region: CASSMISGGAVETQYF. CDR3 bases: TGTGCCAGTAGTATGATAAGCGGGGGGGCCGTAGAGACCCAGTACTTC. The rearrangement joins TRBV19 to TRBJ2-5, with 10 positions matching TRBD2. J lost 4 bases, V lost 3 bases, and 8 bases had no gene match. This CDR3 comprises 16 residues. Germline V lookup: CDR1 LNHDA, CDR2 SQIVND (reference sequence).

The chain combines TRBV18 with TRBJ1-4, with a tentative D call TRBD1 (6 bases). The germline V gene has CDR1 KGHSH and CDR2 LQKENI. The V and J ends lost 4 bases and 0 bases respectively, with 9 bases between them. This CDR3 region has 15 residues. The CDR3 DNA reads as TGTGCCAGCTCACTCCAGGGGCCAACTAATGAAAAACTGTTTTTT. It specifies CASSLQGPTNEKLFF. Full variable domain (rest looked up from reference TRBV18 and TRBJ1-4): NAGVMQNPRHLVRRRGQEARLRCSPMKGHSHVYWYRQLPEEGLKFMVYLQKENIIDESGMPKERFSAEFPKEGPSILRIQQVVRGDSAAYFCASSLQGPTNEKLFFGSGTQLSVL.

The CDR3 protein is CASSPTQGYGYTF. The CDR3 DNA reads TGTGCCAGTAGTCCAACTCAGGGGTATGGCTACACCTTC. The chain combines TRBV19 with TRBJ1-2; a weak D match, TRBD1 (6 bases). CDR1 is LNHDA and CDR2 is SQIVND in the germline V gene (reference sequence). Trimming removed 5 bases at V and 5 bases at J, with 12 bases between. This CDR3 is built from 13 residues.

The chain combines TRBV6-4 with TRBJ2-7; D not resolved. CDR1 is MRHNA, CDR2 SNTAGT, per germline. Trimming shortened V by 4 bases and J by 4 bases, and 17 bases separated the two germline ends. The CDR3 is made up of 15 amino acids. The CDR3 region is CASSGHNTESYEQYF. The DNA for the CDR3 is TGTGCCAGCAGTGGACATAATACAGAATCGTACGAGCAGTACTTC.